This paragraph covers one TCR beta chain sequence. The antigen it binds to is not known. Base-call qualities are not available, and no considerably larger clone is one nucleotide away. This specimen belongs to a study of radiotherapy plus CTLA-4 blockade in lung cancer (dated by TCRdb to the late 2010s). For context, the study as a whole: Among enrolled patients, 15% to 20% had an objective response and 31% reached disease control.

Focal radiation therapy combined with CTLA-4 blockade (ipilimumab) was tested in patients with chemo-refractory metastatic non-small-cell lung cancer. Library construction relied on the immunoSEQ multiplex PCR assay. TCRdb obtained this table from immuneACCESS and retained in-frame rearrangements with V and J assigned. These tables miss some clones; where compared with another copy, unresolved V genes account for less than half of the shortfall, and the remainder is unexplained. Here the sample has about 51,000 clones; more than 75% occur a single time. Clones ranked in the top ten supply around 7.9% of the sample. The full study reports these points: The strongest predictors of response were reported to be early dynamic shifts in blood T cell clones along with a rise in serum interferon-beta following radiation. After treatment with radiotherapy and ipilimumab, TCR clones that originated in tumors expanded in peripheral blood.

CDR1 is given as SGHVS and CDR2 as FNYEAQ, both from the germline V gene. Unmatched junction bases come to 13, with V trimmed by 3 bases and J by 12 bases. The CDR3, cysteine through phenylalanine, is 14 amino acids long. Only the CDR3 DNA stays, 42 bases, in frame from base 1. This receptor was identified in a human donor with non-small cell lung cancer who had a complete response to radiotherapy plus ipilimumab. The specimen comprised peripheral blood, sampled from a patient treated with radiotherapy plus ipilimumab. In this chain, TRBV7-6 is recombined with TRBJ2-7, with 8 central nucleotides matching TRBD1. CDR3 sequence: CASSLNLLSDRVYF. In nucleotide form, the sequence is TGTGCCAGCAGCTTGAACTTACTATCGGACAGGGTGTACTTC.